This is a list of T cell receptor beta chains from one sample in a study of blood T cell repertoires in COVID-19. Method: immunoSEQ multiplex PCR; TCRdb's copy keeps in-frame clones and lacks some. The sample holds 150,000 to 180,000 clones; roughly 80% are singletons and the top ten take 12%. The specimen was peripheral blood. The source of these receptors is a woman in her fifties or sixties with COVID-19, enrolled during active disease. The CDR3 runs from the conserved cysteine through the conserved F or W. A D gene is named only where the DNA matches it firmly. The listing skips clone size in some rows; elsewhere it reads once, few, many or a size class.

DNA: TGTGCCAGCGGGGCAGGGGATAGGAACACTGAAGCTTTCTTT
CDR3: CASGAGDRNTEAFF
size: -
J: TRBJ1-1
V: TRBV7-9
D: -

DNA: TGTGCCAGCAGACCCACGACAGGGGTTGGCTACACCTTC
CDR3: CASRPTTGVGYTF
size: -
J: TRBJ1-2
V: TRBV6-5
D: TRBD1

DNA: TGTGCCAGCAGCTTATTGGCGGGGGGGCCGTCAGATACGCAGTATTTT
CDR3: CASSLLAGGPSDTQYF
size: -
J: TRBJ2-3
V: TRBV7-8
D: TRBD2

DNA: TGTGCCAGCCTAGGGGGCATCGACACTGAAGCTTTCTTT
CDR3: CASLGGIDTEAFF
size: -
J: TRBJ1-1
V: TRBV5-5
D: TRBD1

DNA: TGTGCCAGCTCACCACCGGGCAGCAAAGACGAAAAACTGTTTTTT
CDR3: CASSPPGSKDEKLFF
size: -
J: TRBJ1-4
V: TRBV18
D: -

DNA: TGTGCCAGCAATCACAGGTCAGGTGGCTACACCTTC
CDR3: CASNHRSGGYTF
size: few
J: TRBJ1-2
V: TRBV3-1/TRBV3-2
D: -

DNA: TGTGCCAGCAGCTTCGGTCGGACTAGCGGGGGGGCAAAAGAGACCCAGTACTTC
CDR3: CASSFGRTSGGAKETQYF
size: -
J: TRBJ2-5
V: TRBV5-8
D: TRBD2

DNA: TGTGCCAGCAGGAAATCACTAAGCTCTGGAAACACCATATATTTT
CDR3: CASRKSLSSGNTIYF
size: -
J: TRBJ1-3
V: TRBV5-8
D: -

DNA: TGCAGCGCCCTACCGTTCACTGAAGCTTTCTTT
CDR3: CSALPFTEAFF
size: once
J: TRBJ1-1
V: TRBV29-1
D: -

DNA: TGTGCCAGCAGCTTAACTAGCGGGAGCACAGATACGCAGTATTTT
CDR3: CASSLTSGSTDTQYF
size: -
J: TRBJ2-3
V: TRBV11-2
D: TRBD2

DNA: TGTGCCAGCAGCCCATCATACAATGAGCAGTTCTTC
CDR3: CASSPSYNEQFF
size: -
J: TRBJ2-1
V: TRBV7-6
D: -

DNA: TGTGCCAGCTGGCTGAACACTGAAGCTTTCTTT
CDR3: CASWLNTEAFF
size: -
J: TRBJ1-1
V: TRBV7-9
D: -

DNA: TGCGCCAGCAGCTTGTCTGCCAGGGGGCTCGGGGAAAAACTGTTTTTT
CDR3: CASSLSARGLGEKLFF
size: -
J: TRBJ1-4
V: TRBV5-1
D: TRBD1

DNA: TGTGCCAGTAGTATCAGCGGGGGAAATGAGCAGTTCTTC
CDR3: CASSISGGNEQFF
size: -
J: TRBJ2-1
V: TRBV19
D: TRBD2

DNA: TGTGCCAGCAGCCTAACTGGACAGGGGAACACTGAAGCTTTCTTT
CDR3: CASSLTGQGNTEAFF
size: once
J: TRBJ1-1
V: TRBV7-3
D: TRBD1

DNA: TGTGCCAGCAGTCCCGGGACAGGGTATGGCTACACCTTC
CDR3: CASSPGTGYGYTF
size: -
J: TRBJ1-2
V: TRBV12-3/TRBV12-4
D: TRBD1